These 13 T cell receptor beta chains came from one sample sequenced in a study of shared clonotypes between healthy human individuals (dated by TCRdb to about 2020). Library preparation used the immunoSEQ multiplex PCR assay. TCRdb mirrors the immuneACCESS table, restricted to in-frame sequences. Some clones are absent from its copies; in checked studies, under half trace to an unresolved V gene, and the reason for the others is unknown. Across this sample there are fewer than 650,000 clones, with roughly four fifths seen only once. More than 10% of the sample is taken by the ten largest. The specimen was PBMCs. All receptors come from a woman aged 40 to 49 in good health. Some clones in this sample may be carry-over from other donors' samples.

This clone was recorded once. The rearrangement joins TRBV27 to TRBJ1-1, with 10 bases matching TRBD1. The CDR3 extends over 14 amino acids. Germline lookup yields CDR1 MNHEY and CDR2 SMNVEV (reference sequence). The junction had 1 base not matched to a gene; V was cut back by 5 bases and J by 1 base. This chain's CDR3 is CASSRDRGNTEAFF. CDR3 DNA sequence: TGTGCCAGCAGTCGGGACAGGGGGAACACTGAAGCTTTCTTT.

CDR3 in amino acids: CASRTPGAGSDARHEQYF. CDR3 nucleotides: TGTGCCAGCAGAACCCCGGGGGCAGGGAGCGACGCTCGCCACGAGCAGTACTTC. The chain joins TRBV21-1 to TRBJ2-7. TRBV21-1 is deemed a pseudogene. The CDR3 contains 18 residues.

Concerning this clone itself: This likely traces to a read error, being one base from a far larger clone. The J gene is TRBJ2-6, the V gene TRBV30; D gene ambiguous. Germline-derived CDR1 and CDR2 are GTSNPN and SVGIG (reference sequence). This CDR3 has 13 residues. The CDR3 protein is CAWGVGGANVLTF. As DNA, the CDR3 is TGTGCCTGGGGTGTGGGTGGGGCCAACGTCCTGACTTTC.

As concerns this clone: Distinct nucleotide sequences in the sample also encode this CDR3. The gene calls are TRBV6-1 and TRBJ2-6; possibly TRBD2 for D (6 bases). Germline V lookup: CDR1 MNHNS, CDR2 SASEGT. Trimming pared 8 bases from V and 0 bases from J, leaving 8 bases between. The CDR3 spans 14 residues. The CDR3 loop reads CASSRDSGANVLTF. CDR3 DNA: TGTGCCAGCTCGCGGGACTCTGGGGCCAACGTCCTGACTTTC.

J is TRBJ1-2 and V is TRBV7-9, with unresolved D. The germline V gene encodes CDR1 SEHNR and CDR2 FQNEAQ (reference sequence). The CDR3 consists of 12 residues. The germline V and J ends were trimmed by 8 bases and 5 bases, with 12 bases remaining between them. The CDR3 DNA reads TGTGCCAGCGTTCCGGAGGGATATGGCTACACCTTC. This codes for CASVPEGYGYTF.

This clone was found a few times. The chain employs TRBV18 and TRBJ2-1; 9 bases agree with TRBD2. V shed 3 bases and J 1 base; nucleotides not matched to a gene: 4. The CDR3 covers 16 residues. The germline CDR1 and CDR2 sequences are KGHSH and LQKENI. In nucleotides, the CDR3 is TGTGCCAGCTCACCCATGGCGGGAGGGTCCTACAATGAGCAGTTCTTC. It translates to CASSPMAGGSYNEQFF.

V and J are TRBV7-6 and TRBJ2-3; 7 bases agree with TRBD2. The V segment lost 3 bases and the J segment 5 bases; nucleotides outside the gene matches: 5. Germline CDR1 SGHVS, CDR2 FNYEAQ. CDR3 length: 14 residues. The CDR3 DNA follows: TGTGCCAGCAGCTTCGGGGGAGGGGTAGATACGCAGTATTTT. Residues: CASSFGGGVDTQYF.

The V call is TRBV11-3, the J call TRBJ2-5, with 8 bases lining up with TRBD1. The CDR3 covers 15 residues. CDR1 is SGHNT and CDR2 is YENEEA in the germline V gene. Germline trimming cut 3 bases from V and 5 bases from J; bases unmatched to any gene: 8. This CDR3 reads CASSLDDRGLETQYF. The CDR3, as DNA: TGTGCCAGCAGCTTGGACGACAGGGGTTTGGAGACCCAGTACTTC.

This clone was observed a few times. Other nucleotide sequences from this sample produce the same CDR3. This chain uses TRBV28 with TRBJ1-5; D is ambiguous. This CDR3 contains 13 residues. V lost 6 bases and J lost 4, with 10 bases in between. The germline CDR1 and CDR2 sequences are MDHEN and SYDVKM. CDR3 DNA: TGTGCCAGCAGCCGGACGGTAAATCAGCCCCAGCATTTT. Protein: CASSRTVNQPQHF.

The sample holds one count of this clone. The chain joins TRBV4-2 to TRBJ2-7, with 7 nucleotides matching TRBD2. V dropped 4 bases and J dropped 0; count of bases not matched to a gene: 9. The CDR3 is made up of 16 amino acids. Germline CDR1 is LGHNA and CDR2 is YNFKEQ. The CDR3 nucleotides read TGTGCCAGCAGCCGAGGTTGGACTAGGGGCTCCTACGAGCAGTACTTC. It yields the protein CASSRGWTRGSYEQYF.

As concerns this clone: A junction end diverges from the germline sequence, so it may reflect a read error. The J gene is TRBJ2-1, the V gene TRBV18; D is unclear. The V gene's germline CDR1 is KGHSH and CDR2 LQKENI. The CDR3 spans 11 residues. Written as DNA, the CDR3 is TGTGCCAGCTCACCAGAAGGCCCCGCGGTCTTC. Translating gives CASSPEGPAVF.

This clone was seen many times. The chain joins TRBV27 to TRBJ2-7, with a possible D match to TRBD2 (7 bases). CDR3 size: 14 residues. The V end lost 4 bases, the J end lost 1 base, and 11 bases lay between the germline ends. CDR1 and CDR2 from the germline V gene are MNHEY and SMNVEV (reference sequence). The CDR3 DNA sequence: TGTGCCAGCAGTTCGGGGGGCGCATCCTACGAGCAGTACTTC. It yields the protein CASSSGGASYEQYF.

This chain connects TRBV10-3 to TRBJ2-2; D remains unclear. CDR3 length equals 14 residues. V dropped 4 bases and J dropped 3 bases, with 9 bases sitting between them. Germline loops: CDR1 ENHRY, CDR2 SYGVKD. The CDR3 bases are TGTGCCATCAGTGGGGCCCCGGACACCGGGGAGCTGTTTTTT. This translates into CAISGAPDTGELFF.